Listed here is a single T cell receptor beta chain. Each cell subset's genomic DNA was divided evenly among several immunoSEQ plates. Produced via immunoSEQ multiplex PCR; TCRdb's table is partial and in-frame only. The table lists some 2.1 million clones, 85% to 95% of them singletons. This CDR3 is 13 amino acids long. Germline lookup yields CDR1 MDHEN and CDR2 SYDVKM. V lost 1 base and J lost 9, with 13 bases in between. This sample is drawn from a study of shared clonotypes between healthy human individuals. Every one of the donors was a Caucasian adult that lived in Nashville, Tennessee. Investigators divided CD4+ cells into CD45RA+ naive and CD45RA-negative memory subsets.

Sequenced input: naive CD4+ T cells sorted from blood. The subset was: CD45RA+ positively selected. The sequence derives from a man aged 18 to 29 in good health. This rearrangement joins TRBV28 to TRBJ2-7, with D perhaps TRBD1 (6 bases). CDR3 sequence reads: CASSLLVQGRQYF. The CDR3 DNA sequence: TGTGCCAGCAGTTTATTGGTCCAGGGGCGGCAGTACTTC.